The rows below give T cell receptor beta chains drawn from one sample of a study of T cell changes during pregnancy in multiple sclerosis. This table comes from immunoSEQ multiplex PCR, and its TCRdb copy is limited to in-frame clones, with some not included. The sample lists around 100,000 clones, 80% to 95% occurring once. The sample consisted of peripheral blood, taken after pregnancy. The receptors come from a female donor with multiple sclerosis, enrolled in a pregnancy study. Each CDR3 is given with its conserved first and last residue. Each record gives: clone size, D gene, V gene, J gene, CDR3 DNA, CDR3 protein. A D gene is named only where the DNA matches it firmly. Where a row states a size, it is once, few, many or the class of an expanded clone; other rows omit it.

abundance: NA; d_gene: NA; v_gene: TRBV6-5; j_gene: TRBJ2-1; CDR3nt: TGTGCCAGCAGTTACGGCGGTGGCTCCTACAATGAGCAGTTCTTC; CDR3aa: CASSYGGGSYNEQFF
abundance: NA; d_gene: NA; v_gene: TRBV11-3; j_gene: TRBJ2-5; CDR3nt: TGTGCCAGCAGCTCCCAGGCCGACCTCTCCGAGACCCAGTACTTC; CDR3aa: CASSSQADLSETQYF
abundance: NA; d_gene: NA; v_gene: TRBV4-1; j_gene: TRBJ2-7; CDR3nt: TGCGCCAGCAGCCAGATGGGAGGTTCCGTACTCTACGAGCAGTACTTC; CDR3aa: CASSQMGGSVLYEQYF
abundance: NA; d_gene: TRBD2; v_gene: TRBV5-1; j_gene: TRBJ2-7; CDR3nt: TGCGCCAGCAGCTCGGGACTAGCGATGGGCGAGCAGTACTTC; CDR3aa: CASSSGLAMGEQYF
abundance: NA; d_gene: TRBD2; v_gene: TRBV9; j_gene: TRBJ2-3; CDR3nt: TGTGCCAGCAGCGCTCCCGGGACTAGCGGGAGAGGAGTCGTCGGCACAGATACGCAGTATTTT; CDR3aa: CASSAPGTSGRGVVGTDTQYF
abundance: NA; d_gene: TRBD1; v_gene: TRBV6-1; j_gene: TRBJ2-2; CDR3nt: TGTGCCAGTGGGACAGACTCAAACACCGGGGAGCTGTTTTTT; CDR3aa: CASGTDSNTGELFF
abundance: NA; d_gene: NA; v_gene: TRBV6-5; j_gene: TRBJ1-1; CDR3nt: TGTGCCAGCAGTTACCCGCGGGGTGGCTTTCTTTTT; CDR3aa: CASSYPRGGFLF
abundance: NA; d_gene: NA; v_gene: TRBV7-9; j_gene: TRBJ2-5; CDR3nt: TGTGCCAGCAGCCTCGGGGAATTCCAAGAGACCCAGTACTTC; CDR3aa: CASSLGEFQETQYF
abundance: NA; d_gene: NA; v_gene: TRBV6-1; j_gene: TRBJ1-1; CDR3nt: TGTGCCAGCAGTGAACGAGTGAACACTGAAGCTTTCTTT; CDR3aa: CASSERVNTEAFF
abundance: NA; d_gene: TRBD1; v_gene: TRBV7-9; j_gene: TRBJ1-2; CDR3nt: TGTGCCAGCAGCTTAGATCAGGGGGGCATCTATGGCTACACCTTC; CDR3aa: CASSLDQGGIYGYTF
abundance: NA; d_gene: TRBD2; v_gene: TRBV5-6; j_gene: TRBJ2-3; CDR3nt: TGTGCCAGCAGCTGGGGGACTACCTTGGGCACAGATACGCAGTATTTT; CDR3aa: CASSWGTTLGTDTQYF
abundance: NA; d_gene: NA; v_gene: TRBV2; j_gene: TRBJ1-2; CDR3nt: TGTGCCAGCAGCCTGGACAGCTATGGCTACACCTTC; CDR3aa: CASSLDSYGYTF
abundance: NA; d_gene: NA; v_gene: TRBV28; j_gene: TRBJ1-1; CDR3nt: TGTGCCAGCAGTTTACCCGGGGGGACCGTCTTT; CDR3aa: CASSLPGGTVF
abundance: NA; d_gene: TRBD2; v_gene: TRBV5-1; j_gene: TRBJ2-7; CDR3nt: TGCGCCAGCAGCTGGGGACTAGCGGGAGGCTGGTCCAACGAGCAGTACTTC; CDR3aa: CASSWGLAGGWSNEQYF
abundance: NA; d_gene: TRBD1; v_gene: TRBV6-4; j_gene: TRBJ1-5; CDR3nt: TGTGCCAGCAGTGACAGACAACCACAGGGGGCAGGCAATCAGCCCCAGCATTTT; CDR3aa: CASSDRQPQGAGNQPQHF
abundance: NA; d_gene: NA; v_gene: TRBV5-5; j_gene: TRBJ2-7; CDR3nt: TGTGCCAGCACCCGCCCCACGGGGTATCACGAGCAGTACTTC; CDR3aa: CASTRPTGYHEQYF
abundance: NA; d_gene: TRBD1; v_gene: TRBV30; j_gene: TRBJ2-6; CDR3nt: TGTGCCTGGAACAGGGGATACTCTGGGGCCAACGTCCTGACTTTC; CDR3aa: CAWNRGYSGANVLTF
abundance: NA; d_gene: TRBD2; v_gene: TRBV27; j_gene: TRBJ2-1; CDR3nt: TGTGCCAGCAGTTCAAGATCTAGCGGTTCGACCTACAATGAGCAGTTCTTC; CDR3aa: CASSSRSSGSTYNEQFF
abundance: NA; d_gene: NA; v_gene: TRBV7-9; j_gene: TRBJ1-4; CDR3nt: TGTGCCAGCAGCCCGAGAAGCCTACAGGGTTTGACTAATGAAAAACTGTTTTTT; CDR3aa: CASSPRSLQGLTNEKLFF
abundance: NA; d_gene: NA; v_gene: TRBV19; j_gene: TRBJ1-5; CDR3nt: TGTGCCAGTAGTCCCGTGACAGGCACGGGCTTTTGGAATCAGCCCCAGCATTTT; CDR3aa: CASSPVTGTGFWNQPQHF
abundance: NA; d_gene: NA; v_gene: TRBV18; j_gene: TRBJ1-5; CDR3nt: TGTGCCAGCTCCCCGCTGGGGGGGAATCAGCCCCAGCATTTT; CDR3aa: CASSPLGGNQPQHF
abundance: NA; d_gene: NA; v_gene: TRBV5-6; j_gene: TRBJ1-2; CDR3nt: TGTGCCAGCACGCTGACAGATTTTAACTATGGCTACACCTTC; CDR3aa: CASTLTDFNYGYTF
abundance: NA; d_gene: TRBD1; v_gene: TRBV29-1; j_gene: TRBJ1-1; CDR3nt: TGCAGCGTCCTACGGCAGGGGGCGGGCGCTGAAGCTTTCTTT; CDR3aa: CSVLRQGAGAEAFF
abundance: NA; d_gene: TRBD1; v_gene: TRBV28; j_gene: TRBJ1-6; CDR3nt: TGTGCCAGCAGTTTAAGTGGACAGGGTGGTTCACCCCTCCACTTT; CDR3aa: CASSLSGQGGSPLHF
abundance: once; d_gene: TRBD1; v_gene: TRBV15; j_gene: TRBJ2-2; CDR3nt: TGTGCCACCAGCGCCCAACTACCCGGGACAGGGGACACCGGGGAGCTGTTTTTT; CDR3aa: CATSAQLPGTGDTGELFF
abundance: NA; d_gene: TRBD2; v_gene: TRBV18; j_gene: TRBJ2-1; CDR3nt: TGTGCCAGCTCACCGCGGACTAGAGGTTACAATGAGCAGTTCTTC; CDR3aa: CASSPRTRGYNEQFF
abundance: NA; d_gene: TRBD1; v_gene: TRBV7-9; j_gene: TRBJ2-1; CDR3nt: TGTGCCAGCAGCATTGGGACAGGGGCGTACAATGAGCAGTTCTTC; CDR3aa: CASSIGTGAYNEQFF
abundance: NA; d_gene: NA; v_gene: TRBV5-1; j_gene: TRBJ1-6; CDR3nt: TGCGCCAGCAGCTTATCAGGTGATAATTCACCCCTCCACTTT; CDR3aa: CASSLSGDNSPLHF
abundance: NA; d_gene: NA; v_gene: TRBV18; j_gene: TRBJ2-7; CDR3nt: TGTGCCAGCTCACCACGGGGAGGTGAGCAGTACTTC; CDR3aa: CASSPRGGEQYF
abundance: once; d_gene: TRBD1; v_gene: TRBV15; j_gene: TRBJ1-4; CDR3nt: TGTGCCACCAGCAGAGGTCCGGACAGGGGTAATCCTGAAAAACTGTTTTTT; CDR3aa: CATSRGPDRGNPEKLFF
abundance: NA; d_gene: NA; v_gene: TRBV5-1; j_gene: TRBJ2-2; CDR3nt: TGCGCCAGCAGCTCCGGGACAATCGGCGGGGAGCTGTTTTTT; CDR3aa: CASSSGTIGGELFF
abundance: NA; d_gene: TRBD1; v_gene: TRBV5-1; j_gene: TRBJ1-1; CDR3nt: TGCGCCAGCAGCTTAGGCGTCCGACAGGGGTTGGAGAGAGCTTTCTTT; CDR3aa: CASSLGVRQGLERAFF
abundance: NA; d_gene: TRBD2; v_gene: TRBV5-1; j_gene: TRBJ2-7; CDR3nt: TGCGCCAGCAGCAGCCCGGGACTAGCGGGAGGTCCTACCTACGAGCAGTACTTC; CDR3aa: CASSSPGLAGGPTYEQYF
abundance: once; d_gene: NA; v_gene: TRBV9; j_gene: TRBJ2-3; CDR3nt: TGTGCCAGCAGCGTAGGTTGGACTTACACAGATACGCAGTATTTT; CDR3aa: CASSVGWTYTDTQYF
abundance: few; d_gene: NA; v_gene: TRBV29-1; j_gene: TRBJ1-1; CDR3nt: TGCAGCGTTGTGGCGGAGGTAAATGAAGCTTTCTTT; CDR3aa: CSVVAEVNEAFF
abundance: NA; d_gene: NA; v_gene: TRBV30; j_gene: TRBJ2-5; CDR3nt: TGTGCCTGGCACTTAGGGGGGGCATGGGGAGAGACCCAGTACTTC; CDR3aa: CAWHLGGAWGETQYF
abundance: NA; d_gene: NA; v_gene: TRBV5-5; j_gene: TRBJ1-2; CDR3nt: TGTGCCAGCAGCTTGGGGGGCCCCTATGGCTACACCTTC; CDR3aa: CASSLGGPYGYTF
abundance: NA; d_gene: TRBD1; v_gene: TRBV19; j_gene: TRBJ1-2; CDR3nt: TGTGCCAGTAGTGCGTTTGGACAGGCCGTCTATGGCTACACCTTC; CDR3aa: CASSAFGQAVYGYTF
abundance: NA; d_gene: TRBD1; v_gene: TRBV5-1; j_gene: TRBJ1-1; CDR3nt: TGCGCCAGCAGCACACAGGGGGCCACCACTGAAGCTTTCTTT; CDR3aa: CASSTQGATTEAFF
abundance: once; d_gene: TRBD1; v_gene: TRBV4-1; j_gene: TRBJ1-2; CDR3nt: TGCGCCAGCAGCCAACGGACAGGGTCAACTAACTATGGCTACACCTTC; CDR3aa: CASSQRTGSTNYGYTF
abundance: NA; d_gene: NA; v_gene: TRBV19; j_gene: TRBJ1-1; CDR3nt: TGTGCCAGTAGTATAGAATACAGACAAAACACTGAAGCTTTCTTT; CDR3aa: CASSIEYRQNTEAFF
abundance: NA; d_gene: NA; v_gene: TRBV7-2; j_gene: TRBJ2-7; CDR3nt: TGTGCCAGCAGCTCCGGGTCGGGCTACGAGCAGTACTTC; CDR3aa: CASSSGSGYEQYF
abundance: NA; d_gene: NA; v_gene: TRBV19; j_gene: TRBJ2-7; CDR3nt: TGTGCCAGTAGCATACTATCAGGATACGAGCAGTACTTC; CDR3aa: CASSILSGYEQYF